A single sample is the source of the 29 T cell receptor beta chains below, sequenced in a study of T-cell reconstitution after alpha-beta-depleted transplantation in children. During its preparation, the TCRbeta library received unique molecular identifiers. TCRdb re-called the PCR reads with MiXCR, one entry per CDR3 protein. The profile shows approximately 190,000 distinct CDR3 sequences, roughly 6.3% of them singletons. The material was PBMCs, obtained before TCRalphabeta/CD19-depleted stem cell transplant. The origin of the receptors is a girl under three years old with combined immunodeficiency, due to receive a stem cell transplant.

This clonotype was counted many times. The genes are TRBV12-3 or TRBV12-4 and TRBJ2-1; D perhaps matches TRBD2 (5 bases). The CDR3 runs 16 residues. Trimming stripped 3 bases from V and 0 bases from J, with 12 bases between. The CDR3 protein is CASSLWRVSSYNEQFF. The CDR3 nucleotides are TGTGCCAGCAGTTTGTGGCGGGTCAGCTCCTACAATGAGCAGTTCTTC.

The table lists this clonotype with many counts. The rearrangement uses TRBV4-3 and TRBJ2-1; 8 nucleotides align to TRBD2. The trim removed 3 bases at V and 6 bases at J, leaving 10 bases unmatched. CDR3 length: 16 residues. CDR1 and CDR2 from the germline V gene are LGHNA and YSLEER. The CDR3 DNA is TGCGCCAGCAGCCAGTATGGGGCGGGGGGATCCAATGAGCAGTTCTTC. It yields the protein CASSQYGAGGSNEQFF.

This clonotype occurred many times. V is TRBV28 and J is TRBJ2-3; no firm D call. The V end was cut by 3 bases, the J end by 4 bases, with 8 bases between. CDR1 and CDR2 from the germline V gene are MDHEN and SYDVKM. CDR3 length equals 13 residues. The CDR3 spells CASSFRMADTQYF. CDR3 coding DNA: TGTGCCAGCAGTTTTAGGATGGCAGATACGCAGTATTTT.

In its sample, this clonotype was seen a few times. A much larger clone differs from this one at a single base, so this may be a read error. The chain links TRBV18 to TRBJ2-5; D is uncertain. Per germline, CDR1 KGHSH and CDR2 LQKENI. Trimming took off 1 base at V and 0 bases at J, with 3 bases between the two ends. This CDR3 spans 13 amino acids. This chain's CDR3 is CASSPQNQETQYF. The CDR3 DNA follows: TGTGCCAGCTCACCACAAAACCAAGAGACCCAGTACTTC.

The chain couples TRBV5-1 to TRBJ1-4; 7 nucleotides align to TRBD1. Germline CDR1 reads SGHRS; CDR2 reads YFSETQ. With 9 bases clipped from V and 8 bases from J, the junction kept 16 bases outside the gene matches. The CDR3 extends over 15 amino acids. DNA of the CDR3: TGCGCCACCAAGACGGAGACAGGGAAGGAAGAAAAACTGTTTTTT. Amino acids: CATKTETGKEEKLFF.

This clonotype has at least ten counts. This sequence joins TRBV18 and TRBJ2-5, with D uncertain. The CDR3 covers 13 residues. The V and J ends lost 5 bases and 2 bases respectively, with 9 bases between them. Germline V lookup: CDR1 KGHSH, CDR2 LQKENI. This CDR3 reads CASSSTPQETQYF. The CDR3 DNA reads TGTGCCAGCTCATCAACGCCTCAAGAGACCCAGTACTTC. Together with reference TRBV18 and TRBJ2-5, the CDR3 gives the full variable domain: NAGVMQNPRHLVRRRGQEARLRCSPMKGHSHVYWYRQLPEEGLKFMVYLQKENIIDESGMPKERFSAEFPKEGPSILRIQQVVRGDSAAYFCASSSTPQETQYFGPGTRLLVL.

This rearrangement joins TRBV29-1 to TRBJ1-2, with a tentative D call TRBD1 (6 bases). The CDR3 runs to 13 residues. Germline V gene data show CDR1 as SQVTM and CDR2 as ANQGSEA. Trimming took off 7 bases at V and 4 bases at J, with 16 bases between the two ends. The CDR3 region has the DNA TGCAGCGCTACCCAGGGGCCGGGCTATGGCTACACCTTC. This gives the protein CSATQGPGYGYTF.

There are many counts of this clonotype. The genes are TRBV12-3 or TRBV12-4 and TRBJ1-2; TRBD1 aligns across 9 bases. CDR3 length: 13 amino acids. Trimming removed 6 bases from V and 7 bases from J; junction bases left unmatched: 6. CDR3 nucleotides: TGTGCCAGCAGCTTACAGGGGGCCGGTGGCTACACCTTC. As protein: CASSLQGAGGYTF.

This clonotype came up many times. CDR3 protein: CASSHRASGLYNEQFF. The DNA of the CDR3 is TGCGCCAGCAGCCATAGGGCTAGCGGACTCTACAATGAGCAGTTCTTC. V usage is TRBV4-1 and J usage is TRBJ2-1; 7 bases agree with TRBD2. The CDR3 loop spans 16 amino acids. The trim removed 3 bases at V and 3 bases at J, leaving 8 bases unmatched. CDR1 and CDR2 from the germline V gene are MGHRA and YSYEKL.

The table lists this clonotype with many counts. The chain couples TRBV5-1 to TRBJ2-4, with 7 positions matching TRBD1. Unmatched junction bases numbered 6, after V lost 1 base and J lost 8 bases. Germline-derived CDR1 and CDR2 are SGHRS and YFSETQ. CDR3 length: 14 residues. The CDR3 sequence is CASSLTGETDIQYF. The CDR3 nucleotides are TGCGCCAGCAGCTTGACAGGGGAGACTGACATTCAGTACTTC.

There are a few counts of this clonotype. This chain uses TRBV7-6 with TRBJ2-7, with 9 bases that match TRBD2. The CDR3 is made up of 15 amino acids. V shed 5 bases and J 2 bases; nucleotides not matched to a gene: 7. CDR1 is SGHVS and CDR2 is FNYEAQ in the germline V gene. CDR3 coding DNA: TGTGCCAGCAGCCGAATAGCGGGAGAAGCCTACGAGCAGTACTTC. Amino acids: CASSRIAGEAYEQYF.

This clonotype was recorded at least ten times. The chain combines TRBV27 with TRBJ1-2; 9 bases are a match to TRBD1. J gave up 8 bases and V 5 bases, and 12 bases lay outside the gene matches. The germline V gene has CDR1 MNHEY and CDR2 SMNVEV (reference sequence). The CDR3 extends over 15 amino acids. CDR3 bases: TGTGCCAGCAGTCTAGTGACAGGGACAGGGAGCGGCTACACCTTC. This codes for CASSLVTGTGSGYTF.

This clonotype was counted a few times. The chain has TRBV6-5 and TRBJ2-1; unclear D gene. The V gene's germline CDR1 is MNHEY and CDR2 SVGAGI. The length of the CDR3 is 14 residues. V lost 0 bases and J 10 bases, leaving 13 bases between the germline ends. The CDR3 nucleotides are TGTGCCAGCAGTTACTCGGACCCCAGAGGCGAGCAGTTCTTC. Translating gives CASSYSDPRGEQFF.

This clonotype has ten or more counts. The gene calls are TRBV11-2 and TRBJ2-1, with D unclear. Germline CDR1 reads SGHAT; CDR2 reads FQNNGV. This CDR3 contains 12 residues. V lost 5 bases and J 10 bases, leaving 12 bases between the germline ends. In DNA, the CDR3 is TGTGCCAGCAGCCCTAGTCAGAGGGAGCAGTTCTTC. This gives the protein CASSPSQREQFF.

This chain connects TRBV4-2 to TRBJ2-3; D uncertain. The CDR3 contains 15 residues. The germline V gene encodes CDR1 LGHNA and CDR2 YNFKEQ. Trimming stripped 4 bases from V and 2 bases from J, with 13 bases between. CDR3 residues: CASSPRILPTDTQYF. The CDR3 region has the DNA TGTGCCAGCAGCCCCCGGATCCTCCCCACAGATACGCAGTATTTT.

This clonotype has ten or more counts. CDR3 in DNA: TGCAGTGCTGCATCGCCGGACAGCTTCTACGAGCAGTACTTC. This translates into CSAASPDSFYEQYF. This sequence joins TRBV20-1 and TRBJ2-7; the D gene is possibly TRBD1 (6 bases). The germline gives CDR1 DFQATT, CDR2 SNEGSKA (reference sequence). Trimming removed 5 bases from V and 3 bases from J, with 17 bases in between. This CDR3 is built from 14 residues.

This clonotype appeared many times. The rearrangement joins TRBV20-1 to TRBJ1-2, with D perhaps TRBD1 (6 bases). CDR3 length equals 14 residues. V was trimmed by 1 base and J by 2 bases, leaving 11 bases between them. Per germline, CDR1 DFQATT and CDR2 SNEGSKA (reference sequence). CDR3 in DNA: TGCAGTGCTAGAGTGCCGGACAGAAACTATGGCTACACCTTC. Translation gives CSARVPDRNYGYTF.

This clonotype has a count of ten or more. This chain connects TRBV4-1 to TRBJ1-1; D gene ambiguous. CDR1 and CDR2 from the germline V gene are MGHRA and YSYEKL. Trimming shortened V by 2 bases and J by 1 base, and 5 bases separated the two germline ends. This CDR3 has 13 amino acids. CDR3 in amino acids: CASSQPWNTEAFF. DNA of the CDR3: TGCGCCAGCAGCCAACCCTGGAACACTGAAGCTTTCTTT.

The gene calls are TRBV5-1 and TRBJ1-2, with D perhaps TRBD1 (5 bases). This CDR3 is built from 14 residues. V was shortened by 1 base and J by 3 bases, with 10 bases between the two germline ends. Looked up from germline, CDR1 is SGHRS and CDR2 is YFSETQ. CDR3 sequence: CASSLFTGDYGYTF. The CDR3 DNA reads as TGCGCCAGCAGCTTGTTCACGGGGGACTATGGCTACACCTTC.

This clonotype showed up just a few times. V gene TRBV7-8 combines with J gene TRBJ1-5; D is unresolved. V dropped 5 bases and J dropped 4 bases, with 9 bases sitting between them. Germline CDR1 is SGHVS and CDR2 is FQNEAQ. The CDR3 is made up of 13 amino acids. CDR3 loop: CASSPLANQPQHF. CDR3 DNA: TGTGCCAGCAGCCCTCTAGCGAATCAGCCCCAGCATTTT.

This clonotype has at least ten counts. This chain links TRBV20-1 with TRBJ2-5, with a tentative D call TRBD2 (5 bases). Per germline, CDR1 DFQATT and CDR2 SNEGSKA (reference sequence). This CDR3 spans 11 amino acids. The chain's CDR3 is CTSQEAETQYF. DNA for the CDR3: TGCACCTCCCAGGAGGCAGAGACCCAGTACTTC.

Only a few counts were recorded for this clonotype. The V gene is TRBV6-2 or TRBV6-3, the J gene TRBJ2-1, with D perhaps TRBD2 (5 bases). The V end lost 5 bases, the J end lost 1 base, and 18 bases lay between the germline ends. Germline loops: CDR1 MNHEY, CDR2 SVGEGT. The CDR3 runs to 17 residues. The CDR3 spells CASSVWGMGRSYNEQFF. Here the CDR3 DNA reads TGTGCCAGCAGTGTCTGGGGTATGGGGAGATCCTACAATGAGCAGTTCTTC.

J is TRBJ2-1 and V is TRBV28; the D gene is possibly TRBD2 (5 bases). Germline V gene data show CDR1 as MDHEN and CDR2 as SYDVKM. The V end lost 3 bases, the J end lost 4 bases, and 16 bases lay between the germline ends. The CDR3 is made up of 16 amino acids. CDR3 residues: CASSFSEGAQYNEQFF. The DNA for the CDR3 is TGTGCCAGCAGTTTCTCCGAGGGAGCGCAATACAATGAGCAGTTCTTC.

Ten or more counts support this clonotype. The CDR3 loop reads CASSIGYSVEQYF. The CDR3 DNA reads as TGTGCCAGCAGTATAGGGTATTCGGTCGAGCAGTACTTC. The chain employs TRBV25-1 and TRBJ2-7; unclear D gene. V lost 5 bases and J lost 6, with 14 bases in between. Germline V CDR1 and CDR2: MGHDK, SYGVNS. The CDR3 has 13 amino acids.

In this sample, this clonotype turned up many times. J is TRBJ1-3 and V is TRBV2, with D unclear. Trimming pared 11 bases from V and 0 bases from J, leaving 11 bases between. Germline assignment: CDR1 SNHLY and CDR2 FYNNEI. There are 13 residues in the CDR3. Here the CDR3 reads CAGALISGNTIYF. CDR3 DNA sequence: TGTGCCGGAGCCTTAATCTCTGGAAACACCATATATTTT.

This clonotype was seen repeatedly, ten times or more. CDR3 sequence: CASSVGISGANVLTF. The CDR3 DNA reads TGCGCCAGCAGTGTGGGGATCTCTGGGGCCAACGTCCTGACTTTC. The chain has TRBV5-1 and TRBJ2-6, with D uncertain. The V end lost 5 bases, the J end lost 0 bases, and 9 bases lay between the germline ends. The CDR3 spans 15 residues. Germline CDR1 is SGHRS and CDR2 is YFSETQ.

At least ten counts were recorded for this clonotype. This sequence joins TRBV7-9 and TRBJ2-1, with 9 nucleotides matching TRBD2. The V and J ends lost 6 bases and 2 bases, in that order; junction bases with no gene match: 5. The CDR3 extends over 15 amino acids. Germline CDR1 and CDR2: SEHNR and FQNEAQ (reference sequence). In DNA form, the CDR3 reads TGTGCCAGCAGGGGGACTAGCAGCCCCTACAATGAGCAGTTCTTC. Translating gives CASRGTSSPYNEQFF.

This clonotype was observed at least ten times. The chain couples TRBV6-2 or TRBV6-3 to TRBJ2-2; D gene unclear. Per the germline V gene, CDR1 is MNHEY and CDR2 is SVGEGT. V dropped 2 bases and J dropped 5 bases, with 27 bases sitting between them. The CDR3 runs 20 residues. CDR3 region: CASSYPHKYPNNHLTGELFF. CDR3 DNA sequence: TGTGCCAGCAGTTACCCGCACAAGTATCCCAATAACCATCTAACCGGGGAGCTGTTTTTT.

This clonotype has ten or more counts. The chain employs TRBV28 and TRBJ2-5; the D gene could be TRBD1 or TRBD2 (5 bases each). Deletions cut 6 bases from V and 5 bases from J, with 22 bases between. Germline V gene lookup returns CDR1 MDHEN and CDR2 SYDVKM. The CDR3 loop spans 16 amino acids. The CDR3 reads CASSNGVTAMGETQYF. As DNA, the CDR3 is TGTGCCAGCAGCAACGGGGTGACAGCCATGGGGGAGACCCAGTACTTC.